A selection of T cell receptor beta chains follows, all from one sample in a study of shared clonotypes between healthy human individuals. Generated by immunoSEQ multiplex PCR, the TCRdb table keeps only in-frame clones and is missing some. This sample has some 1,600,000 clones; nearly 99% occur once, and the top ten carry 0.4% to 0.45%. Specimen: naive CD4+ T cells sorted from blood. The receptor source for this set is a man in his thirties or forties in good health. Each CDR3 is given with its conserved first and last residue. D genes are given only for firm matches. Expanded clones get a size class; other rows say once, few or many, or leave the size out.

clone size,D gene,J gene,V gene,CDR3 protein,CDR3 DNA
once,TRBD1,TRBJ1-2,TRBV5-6,CASSLPLTGDYGYTF,TGTGCCAGCAGCTTACCGCTGACAGGGGACTATGGCTACACCTTC
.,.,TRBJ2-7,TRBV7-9,CASSLGGRGGYEQYF,TGTGCCAGCAGCTTAGGGGGCAGGGGAGGGTACGAGCAGTACTTC
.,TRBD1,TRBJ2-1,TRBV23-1,CASSKGQGPLNEQFF,TGCGCCAGCAGTAAGGGACAGGGACCTCTCAATGAGCAGTTCTTC
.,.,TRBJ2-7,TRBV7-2,CASSPSGGENYEQYF,TGTGCCAGCAGCCCCTCCGGGGGAGAAAACTACGAGCAGTACTTC
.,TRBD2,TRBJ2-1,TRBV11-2,CASSLVVRRELRDEQFF,TGTGCCAGCAGCTTAGTTGTAAGGCGGGAGTTAAGGGATGAGCAGTTCTTC
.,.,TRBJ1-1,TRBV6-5,CASSYLGGVHTEAFF,TGTGCCAGCAGTTACCTGGGGGGGGTTCACACTGAAGCTTTCTTT
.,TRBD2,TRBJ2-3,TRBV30,CAWSVPSGYTDTQYF,TGTGCCTGGAGTGTACCTAGCGGATACACAGATACGCAGTATTTT
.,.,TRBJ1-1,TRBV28,CASKAGGRNTEAFF,TGTGCCAGCAAGGCGGGGGGGCGCAACACTGAAGCTTTCTTT
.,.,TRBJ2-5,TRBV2,CASSLGGQETQYF,TGTGCCAGCAGTTTAGGGGGGCAAGAGACCCAGTACTTC
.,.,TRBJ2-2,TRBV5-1,CASSLEGNGELFF,TGCGCCAGCAGCTTGGAGGGGAACGGGGAGCTGTTTTTT
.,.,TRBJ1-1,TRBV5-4,CASSASGRATEAFF,TGTGCCAGCAGCGCCAGTGGGCGGGCCACTGAAGCTTTCTTT
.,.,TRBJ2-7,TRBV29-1,CSIVQVPSYEQYF,TGCAGCATTGTGCAGGTCCCCTCCTACGAGCAGTACTTC
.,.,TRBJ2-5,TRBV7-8,CASSLGGDQETQYF,TGTGCCAGCAGCTTAGGAGGGGACCAAGAGACCCAGTACTTC
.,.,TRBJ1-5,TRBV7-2,CASSLKSNQPQHF,TGTGCCAGCAGCTTAAAAAGCAATCAGCCCCAGCATTTT
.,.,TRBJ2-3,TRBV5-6,CASSLVVGHTQYF,TGTGCCAGCAGCTTGGTTGTAGGTCATACGCAGTATTTT
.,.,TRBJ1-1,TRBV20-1,CSAEEATEAFF,TGCAGTGCGGAAGAGGCGACTGAAGCTTTCTTT
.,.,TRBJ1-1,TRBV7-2,CASSLGLGKMNTEAFF,TGTGCCAGCAGCTTAGGATTGGGAAAGATGAACACTGAAGCTTTCTTT
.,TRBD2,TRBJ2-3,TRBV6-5,CASSYSTSGSSYF,TGTGCCAGCAGTTACTCGACTAGCGGGAGTTCGTATTTT
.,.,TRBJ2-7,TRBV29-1,CSVTKQGYEQYF,TGCAGCGTGACTAAACAGGGATACGAGCAGTACTTC
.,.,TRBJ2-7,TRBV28,CASSPQYEQYF,TGTGCCAGCAGTCCCCAGTACGAGCAGTACTTC
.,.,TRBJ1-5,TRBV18,CASSPTGYSNQPQHF,TGTGCCAGCTCACCGACAGGTTATAGCAATCAGCCCCAGCATTTT
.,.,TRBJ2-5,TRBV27,CASSFGTRPARETQYF,TGTGCCAGCAGTTTTGGGACAAGGCCCGCCCGAGAGACCCAGTACTTC
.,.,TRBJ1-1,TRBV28,CASDTVNTEAFF,TGTGCCAGTGACACAGTGAACACTGAAGCTTTCTTT
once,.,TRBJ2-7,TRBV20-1,CSALGDEQYF,TGCAGTGCCTTGGGGGACGAGCAGTACTTC
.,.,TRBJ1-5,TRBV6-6,CASRPGSQPQHF,TGTGCCAGCAGGCCAGGAAGTCAGCCCCAGCATTTT
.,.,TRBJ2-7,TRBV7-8,CASSLAAGGSYEQYF,TGTGCCAGCAGCCTAGCGGCAGGGGGCTCCTACGAGCAGTACTTC
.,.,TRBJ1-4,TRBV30,CAWSPRRGELFF,TGTGCCTGGAGTCCACGTAGGGGGGAACTGTTTTTT
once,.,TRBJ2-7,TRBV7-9,CASSLTGSNSYEQYF,TGTGCCAGCAGCCTAACCGGGAGCAACTCCTACGAGCAGTACTTC
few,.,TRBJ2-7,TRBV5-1,CASSLGQPSYEQYF,TGCGCCAGCAGCTTGGGACAGCCCTCCTACGAGCAGTACTTC
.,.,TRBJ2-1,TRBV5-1,CASSLAGPYNEQFF,TGCGCCAGCAGCTTGGCCGGACCCTACAATGAGCAGTTCTTC
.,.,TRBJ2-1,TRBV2,CASSPNRGDEQFF,TGTGCCAGCAGTCCTAACCGGGGAGATGAGCAGTTCTTC
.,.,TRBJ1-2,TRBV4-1,CASSQERVIGGYTF,TGCGCCAGCAGCCAAGAGAGGGTCATCGGAGGCTACACCTTC
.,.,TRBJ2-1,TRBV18,CASSPPFGRQGYNEQFF,TGTGCCAGCTCACCACCGTTCGGGCGGCAGGGCTACAATGAGCAGTTCTTC
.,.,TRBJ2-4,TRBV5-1,CASSLQGFVAKNIQYF,TGCGCCAGCAGCCTACAAGGCTTCGTAGCCAAAAACATTCAGTACTTC
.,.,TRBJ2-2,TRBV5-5,CASSFSQERTGELFF,TGTGCCAGCAGCTTCTCACAGGAGCGCACCGGGGAGCTGTTTTTT
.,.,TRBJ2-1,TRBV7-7,CASSLDWGGGEQFF,TGTGCCAGCAGCTTAGATTGGGGTGGCGGTGAGCAGTTCTTC
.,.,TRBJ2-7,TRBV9,CASSPGLTYEQYF,TGTGCCAGCAGCCCGGGACTCACCTACGAGCAGTACTTC
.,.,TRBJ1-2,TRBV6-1,CASSKDNRLGGYTF,TGTGCCAGCAGTAAAGACAATCGCCTCGGTGGCTACACCTTC
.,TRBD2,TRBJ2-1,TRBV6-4,CASSDSYRPAGGYFNEQFF,TGTGCCAGCAGTGACTCGTACCGTCCAGCGGGAGGCTATTTTAATGAGCAGTTCTTC
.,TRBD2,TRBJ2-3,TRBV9,CASSVGLAGGRTDTQYF,TGTGCCAGCAGCGTAGGACTAGCGGGAGGCCGCACAGATACGCAGTATTTT
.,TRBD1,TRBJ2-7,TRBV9,CASSRTGYPNEQYF,TGTGCCAGCAGCCGGACAGGCTACCCCAACGAGCAGTACTTC
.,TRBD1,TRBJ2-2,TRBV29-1,CSVGIPGQGSPGELFF,TGCAGCGTTGGAATTCCGGGACAGGGGTCACCCGGGGAGCTGTTTTTT
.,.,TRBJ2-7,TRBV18,CASSPPNREYEQYF,TGTGCCAGCTCACCACCGAACAGGGAATACGAGCAGTACTTC
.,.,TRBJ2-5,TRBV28,CASSGLGYQETQYF,TGTGCCAGCAGCGGACTGGGATACCAAGAGACCCAGTACTTC
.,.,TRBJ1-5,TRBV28,CASSLIYPRGPQHF,TGTGCCAGCAGTTTAATCTACCCCAGAGGGCCCCAGCATTTT
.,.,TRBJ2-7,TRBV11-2,CASSLDMGDTYEQYF,TGTGCCAGCAGCTTAGATATGGGGGATACCTACGAGCAGTACTTC
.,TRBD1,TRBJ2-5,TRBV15,CATSRELSRQGHRAQYF,TGTGCCACCAGCAGAGAGCTCAGTCGACAGGGCCATCGGGCCCAGTACTTC
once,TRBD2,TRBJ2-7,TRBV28,CASSLIALASGSYEQYF,TGTGCCAGCAGTTTAATCGCTCTTGCTAGCGGGAGTTACGAGCAGTACTTC
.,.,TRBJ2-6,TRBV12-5,CASGFSGLGANVLTF,TGTGCTAGTGGTTTTTCAGGGCTTGGGGCCAACGTCCTGACTTTC
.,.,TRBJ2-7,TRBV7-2,CASSLDSSVSYEQYF,TGTGCCAGCAGCCTGGACTCATCCGTTTCCTACGAGCAGTACTTC
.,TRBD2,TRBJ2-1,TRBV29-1,CSVQPWDRTSGGEQFF,TGCAGCGTCCAGCCATGGGATCGGACTAGCGGGGGTGAGCAGTTCTTC
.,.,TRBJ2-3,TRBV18,CASSTRNPDTQYF,TGTGCCAGCTCCACCAGAAATCCAGATACGCAGTATTTT
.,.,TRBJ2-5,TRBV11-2,CASSLAIREGETQYF,TGTGCCAGCAGCTTAGCTATCCGGGAAGGAGAGACCCAGTACTTC